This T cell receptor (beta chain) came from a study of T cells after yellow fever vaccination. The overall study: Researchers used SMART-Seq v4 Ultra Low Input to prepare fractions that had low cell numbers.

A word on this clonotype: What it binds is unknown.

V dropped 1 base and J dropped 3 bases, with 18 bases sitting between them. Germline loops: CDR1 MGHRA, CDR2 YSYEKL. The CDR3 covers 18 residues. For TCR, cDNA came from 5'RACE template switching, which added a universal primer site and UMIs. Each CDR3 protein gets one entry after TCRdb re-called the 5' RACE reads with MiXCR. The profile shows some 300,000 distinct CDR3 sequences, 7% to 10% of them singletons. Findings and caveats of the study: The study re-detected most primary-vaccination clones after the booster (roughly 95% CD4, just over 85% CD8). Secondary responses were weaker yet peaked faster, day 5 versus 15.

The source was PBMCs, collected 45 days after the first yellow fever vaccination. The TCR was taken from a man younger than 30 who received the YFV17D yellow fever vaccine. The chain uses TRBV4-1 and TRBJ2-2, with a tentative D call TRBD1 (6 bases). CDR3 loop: CASSQGDTLEHYTGELFF. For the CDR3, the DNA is TGCGCCAGCAGCCAAGGGGACACCCTAGAGCACTACACCGGGGAGCTGTTTTTT.